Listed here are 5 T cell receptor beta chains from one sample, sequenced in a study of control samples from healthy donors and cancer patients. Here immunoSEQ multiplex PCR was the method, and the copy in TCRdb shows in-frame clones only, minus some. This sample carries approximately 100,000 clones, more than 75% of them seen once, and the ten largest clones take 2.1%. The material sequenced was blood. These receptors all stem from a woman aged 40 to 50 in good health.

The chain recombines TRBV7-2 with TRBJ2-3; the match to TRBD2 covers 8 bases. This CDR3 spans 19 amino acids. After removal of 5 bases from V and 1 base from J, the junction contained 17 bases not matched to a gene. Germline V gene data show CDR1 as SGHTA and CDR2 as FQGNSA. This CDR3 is CASSPTGSRGGLGTDTQYF. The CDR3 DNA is TGTGCCAGCAGCCCCACCGGCTCTCGGGGGGGCCTAGGCACAGATACGCAGTATTTT.

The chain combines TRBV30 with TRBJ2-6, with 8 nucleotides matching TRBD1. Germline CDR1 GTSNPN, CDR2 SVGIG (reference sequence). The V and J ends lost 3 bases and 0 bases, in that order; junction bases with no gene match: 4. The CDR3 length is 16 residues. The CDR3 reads CAWSQGASSGANVLTF. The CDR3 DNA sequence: TGTGCCTGGAGCCAGGGGGCCAGCTCTGGGGCCAACGTCCTGACTTTC. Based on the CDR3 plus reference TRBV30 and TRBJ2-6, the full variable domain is SQTIHQWPATLVQPVGSPLSLECTVEGTSNPNLYWYRQAAGRGLQLLFYSVGIGQISSEVPQNLSASRPQDRQFILSSKKLLLSDSGFYLCAWSQGASSGANVLTFGAGSRLTVL.

The CDR3 is CASRESMNTEAFF. DNA of the CDR3: TGTGCCAGCAGAGAAAGTATGAACACTGAAGCTTTCTTT. The V gene is TRBV6-4, the J gene TRBJ1-1; no definite D call. The CDR3 has 13 amino acids. Germline CDR1 reads MRHNA; CDR2 reads SNTAGT. Trimming pared 6 bases from V and 0 bases from J, leaving 8 bases between.

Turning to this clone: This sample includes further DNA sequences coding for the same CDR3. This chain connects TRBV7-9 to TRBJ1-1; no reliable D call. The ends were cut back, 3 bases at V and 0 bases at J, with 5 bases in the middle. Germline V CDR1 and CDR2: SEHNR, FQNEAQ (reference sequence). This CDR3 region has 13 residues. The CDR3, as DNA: TGTGCCAGCAGCTTGGAAGTGAACACTGAAGCTTTCTTT. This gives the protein CASSLEVNTEAFF.

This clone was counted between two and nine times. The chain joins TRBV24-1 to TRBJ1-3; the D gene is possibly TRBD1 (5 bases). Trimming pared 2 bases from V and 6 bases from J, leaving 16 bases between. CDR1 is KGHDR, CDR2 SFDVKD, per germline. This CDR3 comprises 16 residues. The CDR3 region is CATSDSSPGNVNTIYF. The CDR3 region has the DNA TGTGCCACCAGTGATTCCTCCCCAGGGAACGTAAACACCATATATTTT.